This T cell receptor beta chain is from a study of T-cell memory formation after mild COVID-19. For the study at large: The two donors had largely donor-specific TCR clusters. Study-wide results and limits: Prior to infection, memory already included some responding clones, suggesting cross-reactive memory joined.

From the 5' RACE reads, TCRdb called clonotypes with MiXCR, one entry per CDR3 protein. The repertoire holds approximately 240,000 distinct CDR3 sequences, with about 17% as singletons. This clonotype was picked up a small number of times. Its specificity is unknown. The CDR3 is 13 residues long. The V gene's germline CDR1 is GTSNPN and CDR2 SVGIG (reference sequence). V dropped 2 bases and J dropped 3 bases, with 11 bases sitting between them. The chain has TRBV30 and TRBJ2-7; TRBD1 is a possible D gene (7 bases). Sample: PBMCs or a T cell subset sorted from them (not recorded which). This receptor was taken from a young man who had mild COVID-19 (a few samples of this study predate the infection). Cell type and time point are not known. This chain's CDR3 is CAWSRQGGYEQYF. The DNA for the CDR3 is TGTGCCTGGAGTAGACAGGGAGGCTACGAGCAGTACTTC.